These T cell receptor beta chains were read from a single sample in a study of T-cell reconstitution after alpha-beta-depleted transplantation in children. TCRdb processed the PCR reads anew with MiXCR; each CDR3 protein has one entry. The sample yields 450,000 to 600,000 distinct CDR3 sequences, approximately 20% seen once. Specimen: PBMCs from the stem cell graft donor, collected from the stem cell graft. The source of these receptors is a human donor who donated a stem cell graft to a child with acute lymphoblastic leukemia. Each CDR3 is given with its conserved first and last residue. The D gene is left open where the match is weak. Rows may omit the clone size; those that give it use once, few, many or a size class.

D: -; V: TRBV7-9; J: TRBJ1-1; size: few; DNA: TGTGCCAGCAGCATCGACGGCAAGAGCACTGAAGCTTTCTTT; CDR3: CASSIDGKSTEAFF
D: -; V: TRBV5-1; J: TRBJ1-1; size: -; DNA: TGCGCCAGCAGCTTGGATCCGGGGAACACTGAAGCTTTCTTT; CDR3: CASSLDPGNTEAFF
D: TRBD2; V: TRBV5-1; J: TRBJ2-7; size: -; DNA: TGCGCCACCCTAACGGGACTAGCGGGTCCTGGGCCCGGCTACGAGCAGTACTTC; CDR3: CATLTGLAGPGPGYEQYF
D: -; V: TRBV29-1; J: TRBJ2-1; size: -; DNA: TGCAGCGTTCACGAGTACAATGAGCAGTTCTTC; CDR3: CSVHEYNEQFF
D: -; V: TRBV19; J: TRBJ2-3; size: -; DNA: TGTGCCAGTAGTTGGGACCTTCGCGATCCAGATACGCAGTATTTT; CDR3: CASSWDLRDPDTQYF
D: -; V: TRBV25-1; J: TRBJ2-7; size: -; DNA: TGTGCCAGCAGCCGCCTGGTCGGCGAGCAGTACTTC; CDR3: CASSRLVGEQYF
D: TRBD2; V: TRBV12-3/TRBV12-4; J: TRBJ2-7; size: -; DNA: TGTGCCAGCATGGGAACTAGCGGGAACTCCTACGAGCAGTACTTC; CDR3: CASMGTSGNSYEQYF
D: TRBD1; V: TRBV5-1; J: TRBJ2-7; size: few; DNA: TGCGCCAGCAGCAGGATCGGGACAGGGAGTTACGAGCAGTACTTC; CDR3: CASSRIGTGSYEQYF
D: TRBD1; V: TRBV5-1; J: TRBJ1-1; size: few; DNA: TGCGCCAGCAGCTTGGTCCCCGACCCGACAGGGGGCTTGGTCACTGAAGCTTTCTTT; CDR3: CASSLVPDPTGGLVTEAFF
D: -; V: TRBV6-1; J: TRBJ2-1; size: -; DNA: TGTGCCAGCACTCCGGTCCGCTCCTACAATGAGCAGTTCTTC; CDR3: CASTPVRSYNEQFF
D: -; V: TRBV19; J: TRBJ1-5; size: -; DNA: TGTGCCAGTAGTATCGGGACTTGGGGCAATCAGCCCCAGCATTTT; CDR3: CASSIGTWGNQPQHF
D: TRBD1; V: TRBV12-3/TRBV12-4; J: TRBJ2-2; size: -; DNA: TGTGCCAGCAATCTACAGGGGGCAGACGGGGAGCTGTTTTTT; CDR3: CASNLQGADGELFF
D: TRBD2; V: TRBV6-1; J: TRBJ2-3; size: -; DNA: TGTGCCAGCACTCCTACCAGCGGGAGGTCGGATACGCAGTATTTT; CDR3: CASTPTSGRSDTQYF
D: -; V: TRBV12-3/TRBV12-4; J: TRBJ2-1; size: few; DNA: TGTGCCAGCAGTTTCATATCGGAATATGAGCAGTTCTTC; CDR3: CASSFISEYEQFF
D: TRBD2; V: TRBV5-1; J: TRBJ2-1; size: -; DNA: TGCGCCAGCAGCTTGGGGCTAGCGGGGGCTGATGAGCAGTTCTTC; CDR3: CASSLGLAGADEQFF
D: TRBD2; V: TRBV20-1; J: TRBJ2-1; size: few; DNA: TGCAGTGCTACAAGAGGTAAAGCGGGAGTAAATGAGCAGTTCTTC; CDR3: CSATRGKAGVNEQFF
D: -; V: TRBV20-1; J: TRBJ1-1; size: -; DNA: TGCAGTGCTAAAGAGTTTTATGAAGCTTTCTTT; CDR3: CSAKEFYEAFF
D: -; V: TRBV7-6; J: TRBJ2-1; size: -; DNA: TGTGCCAGCAGCTATGACGAGCGGAGGTCCTACAATGAGCAGTTCTTC; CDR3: CASSYDERRSYNEQFF
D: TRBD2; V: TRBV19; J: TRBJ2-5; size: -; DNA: TGTGCCAGTACCCTAGCGGGAGTACAAGAGACCCAGTACTTC; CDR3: CASTLAGVQETQYF
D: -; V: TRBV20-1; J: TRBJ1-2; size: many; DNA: TGCAGTGCTAGAGCACTCCTCTGGGGCTATGGCTACACCTTC; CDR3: CSARALLWGYGYTF
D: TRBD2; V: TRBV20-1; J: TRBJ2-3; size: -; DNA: TGCAGTGCTAGGGATTTAGCGGGAGGCACAGATACGCAGTATTTT; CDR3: CSARDLAGGTDTQYF
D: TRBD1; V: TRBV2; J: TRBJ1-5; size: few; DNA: TGTGCCAGCAGAGCAATACAGGGGGCTAGCAATCAGCCCCAGCATTTT; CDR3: CASRAIQGASNQPQHF
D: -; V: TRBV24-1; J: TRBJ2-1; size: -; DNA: TGTGCCACCAGTGATTTTAGCGAGAGCTCCTACAATGAGCAGTTCTTC; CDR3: CATSDFSESSYNEQFF
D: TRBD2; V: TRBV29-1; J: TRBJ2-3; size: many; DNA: TGCAGCTTCGGACTAGCGGCTACAGATACGCAGTATTTT; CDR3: CSFGLAATDTQYF
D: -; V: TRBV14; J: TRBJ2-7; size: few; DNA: TGTGCCAGCAGCCCTCAATTCGTCACTGCCTCGCACGAGCAGTACTTC; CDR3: CASSPQFVTASHEQYF
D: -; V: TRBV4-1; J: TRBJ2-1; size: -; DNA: TGCGCCAGCAGCCAAGATTTAGGTTACAATGAGCAGTTCTTC; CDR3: CASSQDLGYNEQFF
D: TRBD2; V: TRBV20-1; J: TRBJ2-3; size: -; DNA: TGCAGTGCTAGAATTGGCCCTTTAGCGGGGCCAGGGGATACGCAGTATTTT; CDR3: CSARIGPLAGPGDTQYF
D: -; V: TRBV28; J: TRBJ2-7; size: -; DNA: TGTGCCAGCAGCAGGGACGTCAGTGGATACGAGCAGTACTTC; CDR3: CASSRDVSGYEQYF
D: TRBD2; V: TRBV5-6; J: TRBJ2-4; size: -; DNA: TGTGCCAGCAGCCCACCCATCCGGGACTATCAAAACATTCAGTACTTC; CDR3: CASSPPIRDYQNIQYF
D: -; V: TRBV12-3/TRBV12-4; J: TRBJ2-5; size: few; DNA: TGTGCCAGCAGTTCTGACCCATGGGGGCGAGGAGAGACCCAGTACTTC; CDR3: CASSSDPWGRGETQYF
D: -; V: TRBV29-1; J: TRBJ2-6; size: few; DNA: TGCAGCGTTGGCGCAGGGTCTGGGGCCAACGTCCTGACTTTC; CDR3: CSVGAGSGANVLTF
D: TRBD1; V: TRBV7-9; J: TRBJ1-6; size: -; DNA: TGTGCCAGCAGCTCGGACAGGGGGAATTCACCCCTCCACTTT; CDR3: CASSSDRGNSPLHF
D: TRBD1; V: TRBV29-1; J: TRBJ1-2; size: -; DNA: TGCAGCGTCCGTCCGGGACAGGGGTATGGCTACACCTTC; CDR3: CSVRPGQGYGYTF
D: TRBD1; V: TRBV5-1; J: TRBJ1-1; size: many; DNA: TGCGCCAGCAGCTTACAAACAGGGGGCATGAACACTGAAGCTTTCTTT; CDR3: CASSLQTGGMNTEAFF
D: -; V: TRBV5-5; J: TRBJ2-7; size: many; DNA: TGTGCCAGCAGCTTGGATGGGGCGTACGAGCAGTACTTC; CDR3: CASSLDGAYEQYF
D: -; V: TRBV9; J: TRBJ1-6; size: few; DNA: TGTGCCAGCAAACCGGACAGCGACTATTCACCCCTCCACTTT; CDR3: CASKPDSDYSPLHF
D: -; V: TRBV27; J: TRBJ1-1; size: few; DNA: TGTGCCAGCAGTAAACGCCCTCGAGACCCCCGTGAAGCTTTCTTT; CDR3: CASSKRPRDPREAFF
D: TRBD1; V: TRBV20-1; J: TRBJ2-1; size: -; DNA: TGCAGTGCTAGAGTTTCGACAGGGGGCTGGGTCAATGAGCAGTTCTTC; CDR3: CSARVSTGGWVNEQFF
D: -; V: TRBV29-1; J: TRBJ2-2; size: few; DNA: TGCAGCGTTGAATCTGTGAAATCGAGCACCGGGGAGCTGTTTTTT; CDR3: CSVESVKSSTGELFF
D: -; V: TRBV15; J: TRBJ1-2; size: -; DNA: TGTGCCACCAGCGCTACTCTAGGAGGGGTGTATGGCTACACCTTC; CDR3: CATSATLGGVYGYTF
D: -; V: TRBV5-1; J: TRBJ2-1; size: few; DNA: TGCGCCAGCAGCTTGAGGGTGGGAACGGATGAGCAGTTCTTC; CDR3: CASSLRVGTDEQFF
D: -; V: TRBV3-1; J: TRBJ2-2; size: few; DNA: TGTGCCAGCAGCCAAGATCGCGTTCTTCGGAACACCGGGGAGCTGTTTTTT; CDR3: CASSQDRVLRNTGELFF
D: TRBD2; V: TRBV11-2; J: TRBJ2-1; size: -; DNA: TGTGCCAGCAGCTTAGATCGGCTAGCGGTGTACAATGAGCAGTTCTTC; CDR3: CASSLDRLAVYNEQFF
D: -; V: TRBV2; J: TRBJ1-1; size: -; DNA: TGTGCCAGCAGTGAAGTGACCGGGGGACACAACACTGAAGCTTTCTTT; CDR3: CASSEVTGGHNTEAFF
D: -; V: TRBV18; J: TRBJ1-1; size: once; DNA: TGTGCCAGCTCACGAACCGACAGAACCTTGAACACTGAAGCTTTCTTT; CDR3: CASSRTDRTLNTEAFF
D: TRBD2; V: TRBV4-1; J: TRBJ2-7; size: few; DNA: TGCGCCAGCAGCCAAGGAAGACTGGGACTAGCAGACTACGAGCAGTACTTC; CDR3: CASSQGRLGLADYEQYF
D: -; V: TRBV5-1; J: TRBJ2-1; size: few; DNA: TGCGCCAGCAGTATAGAGTCGGGCACCCACAATGAGCAGTTCTTC; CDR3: CASSIESGTHNEQFF
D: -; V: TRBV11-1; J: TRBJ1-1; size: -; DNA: TGTGCCAGCAGCTTACTTGGGCTCCGGGGGGGAATCAACACTGAAGCTTTCTTT; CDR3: CASSLLGLRGGINTEAFF
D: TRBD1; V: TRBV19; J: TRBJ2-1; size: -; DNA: TGTGCCACCACCGGACAGGTCCTCCAAAGCTCCTACAATGAGCAGTTCTTC; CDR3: CATTGQVLQSSYNEQFF
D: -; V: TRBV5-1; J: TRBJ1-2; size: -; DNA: TGCGCCAGCAGCTTGGTGGGTTTGCAGGGCTTAAGAAAAGACTATGGCTACACCTTC; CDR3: CASSLVGLQGLRKDYGYTF
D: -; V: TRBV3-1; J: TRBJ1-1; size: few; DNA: TGTGCCAGCAGCCACCTGACAGGATGGGCTGAAGCTTTCTTT; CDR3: CASSHLTGWAEAFF
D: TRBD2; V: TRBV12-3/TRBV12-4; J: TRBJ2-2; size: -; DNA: TGTGCCAGCAGCCGGGAGGGCCCGGGCACCGGGGAGCTGTTTTTT; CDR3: CASSREGPGTGELFF
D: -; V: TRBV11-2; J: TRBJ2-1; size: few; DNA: TGTGCCAGCAGCTTAGTACCGCGGGCAGGGGGGGCAGGTGAGCAGTTCTTC; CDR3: CASSLVPRAGGAGEQFF
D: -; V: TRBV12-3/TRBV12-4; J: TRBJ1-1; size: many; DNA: TGTGCCAGCGGAGTGAACACTGAAGCTTTCTTT; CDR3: CASGVNTEAFF
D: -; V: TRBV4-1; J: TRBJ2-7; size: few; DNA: TGCGCCAGCAGCCCGACAGCGCCAAGCTCCTACGAGCAGTACTTC; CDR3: CASSPTAPSSYEQYF
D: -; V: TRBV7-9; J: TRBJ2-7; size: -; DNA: TGTGCCAGCAGCTTAGGGGCAGGGCGGAATTTTGACGAGCAGTACTTC; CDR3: CASSLGAGRNFDEQYF
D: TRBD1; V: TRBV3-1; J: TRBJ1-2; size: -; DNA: TGTGCCAGCAGCCCGACAGGGGGGCAGCATAACTATGGCTACACCTTC; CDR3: CASSPTGGQHNYGYTF
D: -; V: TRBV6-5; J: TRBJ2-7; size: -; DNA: TGTGCCAGCAGTTATGCCAGGGTCTACGAGCAGTACTTC; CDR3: CASSYARVYEQYF
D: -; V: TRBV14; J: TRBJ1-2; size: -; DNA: TGTGCCAGCAGCCAAGATATTGCGGGACTTTATGGCTACACCTTC; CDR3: CASSQDIAGLYGYTF